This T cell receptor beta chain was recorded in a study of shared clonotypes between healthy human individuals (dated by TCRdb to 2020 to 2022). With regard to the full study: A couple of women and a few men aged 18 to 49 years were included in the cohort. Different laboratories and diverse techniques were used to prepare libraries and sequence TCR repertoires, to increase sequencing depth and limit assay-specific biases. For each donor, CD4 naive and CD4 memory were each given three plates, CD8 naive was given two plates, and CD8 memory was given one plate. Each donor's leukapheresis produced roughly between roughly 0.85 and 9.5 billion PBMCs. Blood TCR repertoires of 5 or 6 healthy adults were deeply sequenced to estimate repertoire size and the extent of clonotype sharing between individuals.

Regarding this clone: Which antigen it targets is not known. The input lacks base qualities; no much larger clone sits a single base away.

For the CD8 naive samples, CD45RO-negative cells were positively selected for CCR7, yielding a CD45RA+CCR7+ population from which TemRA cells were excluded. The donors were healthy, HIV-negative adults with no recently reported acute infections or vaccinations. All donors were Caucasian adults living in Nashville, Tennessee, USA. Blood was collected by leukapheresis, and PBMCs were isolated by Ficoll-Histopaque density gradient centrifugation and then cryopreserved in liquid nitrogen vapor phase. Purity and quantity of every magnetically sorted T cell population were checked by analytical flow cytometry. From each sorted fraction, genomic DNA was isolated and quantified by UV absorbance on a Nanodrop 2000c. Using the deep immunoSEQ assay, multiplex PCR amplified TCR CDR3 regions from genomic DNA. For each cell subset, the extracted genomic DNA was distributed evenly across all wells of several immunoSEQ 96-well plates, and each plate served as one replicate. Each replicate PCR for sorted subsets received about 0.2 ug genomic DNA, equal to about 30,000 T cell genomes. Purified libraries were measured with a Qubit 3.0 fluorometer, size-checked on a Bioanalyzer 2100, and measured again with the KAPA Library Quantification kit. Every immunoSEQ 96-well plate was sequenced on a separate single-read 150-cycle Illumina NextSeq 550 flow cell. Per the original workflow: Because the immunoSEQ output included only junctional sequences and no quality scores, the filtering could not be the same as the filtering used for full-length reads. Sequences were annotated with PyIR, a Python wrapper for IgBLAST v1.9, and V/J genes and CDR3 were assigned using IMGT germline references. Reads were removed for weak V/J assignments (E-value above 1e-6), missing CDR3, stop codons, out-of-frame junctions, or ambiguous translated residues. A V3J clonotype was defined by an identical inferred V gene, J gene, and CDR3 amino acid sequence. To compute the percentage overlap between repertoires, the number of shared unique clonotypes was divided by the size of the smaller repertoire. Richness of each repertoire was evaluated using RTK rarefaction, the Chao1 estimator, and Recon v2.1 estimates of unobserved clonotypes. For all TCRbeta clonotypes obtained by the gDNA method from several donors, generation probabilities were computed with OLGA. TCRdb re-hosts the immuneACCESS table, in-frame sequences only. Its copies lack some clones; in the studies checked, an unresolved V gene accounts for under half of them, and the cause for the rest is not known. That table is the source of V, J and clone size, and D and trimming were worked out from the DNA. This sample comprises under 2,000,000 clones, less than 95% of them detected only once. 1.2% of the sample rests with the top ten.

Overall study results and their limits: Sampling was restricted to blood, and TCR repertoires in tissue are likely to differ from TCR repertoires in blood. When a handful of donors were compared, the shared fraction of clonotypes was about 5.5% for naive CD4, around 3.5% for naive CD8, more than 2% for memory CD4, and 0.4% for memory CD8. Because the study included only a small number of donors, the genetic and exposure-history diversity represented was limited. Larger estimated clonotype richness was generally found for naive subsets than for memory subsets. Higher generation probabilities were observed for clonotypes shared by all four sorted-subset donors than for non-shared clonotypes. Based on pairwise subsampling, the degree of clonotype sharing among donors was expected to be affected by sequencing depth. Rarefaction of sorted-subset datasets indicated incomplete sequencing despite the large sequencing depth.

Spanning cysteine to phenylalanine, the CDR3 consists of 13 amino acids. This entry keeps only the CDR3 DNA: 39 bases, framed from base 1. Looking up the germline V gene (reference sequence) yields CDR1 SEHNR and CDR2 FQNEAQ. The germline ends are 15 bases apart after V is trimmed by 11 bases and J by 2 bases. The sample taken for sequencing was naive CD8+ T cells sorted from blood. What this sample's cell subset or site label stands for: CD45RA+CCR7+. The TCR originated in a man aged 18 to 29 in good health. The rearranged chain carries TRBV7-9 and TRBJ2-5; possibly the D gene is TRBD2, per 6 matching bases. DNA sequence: TGTGCCGGCGGACGGGAGTCGCAAGAGACCCAGTACTTC. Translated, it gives CAGGRESQETQYF.